These T cell receptor beta chains were read from a single sample in a study of cytomegalovirus exposure and HLA in healthy donors. The data were produced by immunoSEQ multiplex PCR, yet TCRdb's version contains in-frame clones alone and is incomplete. The sample shows 230,000 or so clones, just over 85% of them seen only once. Sequences were obtained from PBMCs. The receptors come from a woman younger than 35 in good health and CMV-seronegative. Both conserved end residues are part of each CDR3. The D gene is left open where the match is weak. Not every row has a clone size; where given, it reads once, few, many or a size class.

V	J	D	size	DNA	CDR3
TRBV7-2	TRBJ2-7	TRBD2	.	TGTGCCAGCAGCTTAAGACTAGCGGGAGGGTTTGAGCAGTACTTC	CASSLRLAGGFEQYF
TRBV5-1	TRBJ1-2	TRBD1	.	TGCGCCAGCAGCTGGTCCCGACAGGGAGGCGGCTACACCTTC	CASSWSRQGGGYTF
TRBV2	TRBJ1-1	TRBD1	.	TGTGCCAGCACGGGACAGATAATGAACACTGAAGCTTTCTTT	CASTGQIMNTEAFF
TRBV2	TRBJ2-7	.	.	TGTGCCAGCATGCTGTACGGACAGAAGTACGAGCAGTACTTC	CASMLYGQKYEQYF
TRBV28	TRBJ2-1	TRBD2	.	TGTGCCAGCGGTTACCGACTAGCGGGAGCGCATGAGCAGTTCTTC	CASGYRLAGAHEQFF
TRBV27	TRBJ1-1	.	.	TGTGCCAGCAGTTTATGGGGAGGGAGTGAAGCTTTCTTT	CASSLWGGSEAFF
TRBV7-9	TRBJ2-3	.	.	TGTGCCAGCAGTACTATGGGGGCCTCAGATACGCAGTATTTT	CASSTMGASDTQYF
TRBV28	TRBJ1-5	.	.	TGTGCCAGCAGAGGGGGAGGGGGTTTTCAGCCCCAGCATTTT	CASRGGGGFQPQHF
TRBV4-2	TRBJ2-1	.	.	TGTGCCAGCAGCCAAGAGAGAGCTACTTTCAATGAGCAGTTCTTC	CASSQERATFNEQFF
TRBV28	TRBJ2-7	TRBD1	.	TGTGCCAGCAGTGACAGGGTTAGGTACGAGCAGTACTTC	CASSDRVRYEQYF
TRBV28	TRBJ2-7	.	once	TGTGCCAGCAGCGGAGACGGGTCCTACGAGCAGTACTTC	CASSGDGSYEQYF
TRBV5-1	TRBJ1-1	.	.	TGCGCCAGCAGACCTAGGCAGGGGTCCATGAACACTGAAGCTTTCTTT	CASRPRQGSMNTEAFF
TRBV5-6	TRBJ2-3	TRBD2	.	TGTGCCAGCAGTTTGTGGGGGACTAGCGGCACGGCAGATACGCAGTATTTT	CASSLWGTSGTADTQYF
TRBV7-9	TRBJ2-3	TRBD2	.	TGTGCCAGCAGCTTAAGAAGCGGGAGCCCCGCAGATACGCAGTATTTT	CASSLRSGSPADTQYF
TRBV10-2	TRBJ2-7	.	.	TGCGCCAGCAGTGGGGCCGCATACGAGCAGTACTTC	CASSGAAYEQYF
TRBV4-1	TRBJ2-7	.	few	TGCGCCAGCAGCCAAGAAGGAGGGAACGAGCAGTACTTC	CASSQEGGNEQYF
TRBV9	TRBJ2-7	.	.	TGTGCCAGCAGCGTCGGGGGAATCGGAACCTACGAGCAGTACTTC	CASSVGGIGTYEQYF
TRBV28	TRBJ2-1	.	.	TGTGCCAGCAGTTTTGCTAGCGAGTACAATGAGCAGTTCTTC	CASSFASEYNEQFF
TRBV27	TRBJ1-1	TRBD1	.	TGTGCCAGCAGTCCCCCAGGGGGAGCGGCTTTCTTT	CASSPPGGAAFF
TRBV9	TRBJ2-5	TRBD2	.	TGTGCCAGCAGTTCTCTAGCGGGAGGGTCGGGGGAGACCCAGTACTTC	CASSSLAGGSGETQYF
TRBV30	TRBJ1-5	TRBD1	few	TGTGCCTGGAGTCGGGACAGTCTTCAGCCCCAGCATTTT	CAWSRDSLQPQHF
TRBV5-4	TRBJ2-7	TRBD1	once	TGTGCCAGCAGCAGCGCGGACAGGGGTGCCTACGAGCAGTACTTC	CASSSADRGAYEQYF
TRBV6-1	TRBJ2-1	TRBD1	.	TGTGCCAGCAGTGAAAACCCCGGGACAGGGGGCTACAATGAGCAGTTCTTC	CASSENPGTGGYNEQFF
TRBV5-1	TRBJ2-7	TRBD1	.	TGCGCCAGCAGCTCACTGTCCCGGGACAGGGAGACAGAGGAAGTCTTCGCGTTCTACGAGCAGTACTTC	CASSSLSRDRETEEVFAFYEQYF
TRBV6-1	TRBJ1-1	.	few	TGTGCCAGCAGCTTCGGGAGGAACACTGAAGCTTTCTTT	CASSFGRNTEAFF
TRBV5-6	TRBJ2-1	TRBD2	.	TGTGCCAGCAGCTCCCCGGGACTAGCGGGTCTGAGCTCCTACAATGAGCAGTTCTTC	CASSSPGLAGLSSYNEQFF
TRBV5-6	TRBJ2-1	.	.	TGTGCCAGCAGTTCAATAGCGACCTACAATGAGCAGTTCTTC	CASSSIATYNEQFF
TRBV7-9	TRBJ1-1	TRBD1	once	TGTGCCAGCAGCTTCCGGAGGGGGCCAGCGAACACTGAAGCTTTCTTT	CASSFRRGPANTEAFF
TRBV7-9	TRBJ2-5	.	.	TGTGCCAGCAGCTTAGCACGTGGCGGGCGGGGAGGAGAGACCCAGTACTTC	CASSLARGGRGGETQYF
TRBV27	TRBJ2-1	.	.	TGTGCCAGCGGGCCGAGCTCCTACAATGAGCAGTTCTTC	CASGPSSYNEQFF
TRBV5-1	TRBJ1-5	TRBD1	few	TGCGCCAGCAGCACAGGGGTCAATCAGCCCCAGCATTTT	CASSTGVNQPQHF
TRBV19	TRBJ1-1	.	many	TGTGCCAGTAGTGTAACACTGAACACTGAAGCTTTCTTT	CASSVTLNTEAFF
TRBV29-1	TRBJ2-7	.	.	TGCAGCGTTGGGGCGGGCGGCGACGAGCAGTACTTC	CSVGAGGDEQYF
TRBV6-5	TRBJ1-2	TRBD1	.	TGTGCCAGCAGTCCCGGGACAGCGAGGAGCTATGGCTACACCTTC	CASSPGTARSYGYTF
TRBV7-2	TRBJ2-7	.	.	TGTGCCAGCAGCTTAATAAACGAGCAGTACTTC	CASSLINEQYF
TRBV10-2	TRBJ2-7	TRBD2	few	TGCGCCAGCAGTGCCGAACTAGCGGGAGGCTACGAGCAGTACTTC	CASSAELAGGYEQYF
TRBV4-2	TRBJ2-2	.	.	TGTGCCAGCAGCCAATCTTTGGTCAAGCTTACCGGGGAGCTGTTTTTT	CASSQSLVKLTGELFF
TRBV11-2	TRBJ2-3	.	.	TGTGCCAGCAGCTTAGGGACTTCAGCAGATACGCAGTATTTT	CASSLGTSADTQYF
TRBV7-9	TRBJ1-1	.	.	TGTGCCAGCAGCTTGCCCAGGAGGGAGGCTGAAGCTTTCTTT	CASSLPRREAEAFF
TRBV7-6	TRBJ1-3	TRBD1	.	TGTGCCAGCAGCCTCCGTTATTTAAACCCAGGGGGCTCTGGAAACACCATATATTTT	CASSLRYLNPGGSGNTIYF
TRBV11-3	TRBJ2-7	.	.	TGTGCCAGCAGCTTGGAGGAGGGCCACGAGCAGTACTTC	CASSLEEGHEQYF
TRBV28	TRBJ2-1	TRBD2	.	TGTGCCACCGGGACTAGTCTTCCTGAGCAGTTCTTC	CATGTSLPEQFF
TRBV7-9	TRBJ1-2	TRBD1	.	TGTGCCAGCAGCGCAGGGACAGGGCCATTGAACGGCTACACCTTC	CASSAGTGPLNGYTF
TRBV4-3	TRBJ2-1	.	.	TGCGCCAGCAGCCAAGATATCGTTAGGACAACGCTAGGACACGAGCAGTTCTTC	CASSQDIVRTTLGHEQFF
TRBV29-1	TRBJ1-2	.	few	TGCAGCGCTGCCTCTCTACGCTATGGCTACACCTTC	CSAASLRYGYTF
TRBV28	TRBJ2-5	.	.	TGTGCCAGCAGTGACTTTGGACGGGAGTCGGAGACCCAGTACTTC	CASSDFGRESETQYF
TRBV13	TRBJ1-1	.	.	TGTGCCAGCAGCCACAGACGACAGGTCATGAACACTGAAGCTTTCTTT	CASSHRRQVMNTEAFF
TRBV27	TRBJ2-4	.	.	TGTGCCAGCAGTTTCTGGCCGGGGTCCAAAAACATTCAGTACTTC	CASSFWPGSKNIQYF
TRBV5-1	TRBJ2-3	TRBD2	.	TGCGCCAGCAGCACCGGGACTAGCGGGAGCACAGATACGCAGTATTTT	CASSTGTSGSTDTQYF
TRBV4-3	TRBJ2-2	TRBD1	.	TGCGCCAGCAGCCAAGAAGAGGGGGCCCACACCGGGGAGCTGTTTTTT	CASSQEEGAHTGELFF
TRBV12-5	TRBJ2-7	TRBD1	few	TGTGCTAGTGGTCCAGGGGGCTACGAGCAGTACTTC	CASGPGGYEQYF
TRBV9	TRBJ2-7	.	once	TGTGCCAGCAGCGTAGGGGGCGGTAACTCCTACGAGCAGTACTTC	CASSVGGGNSYEQYF
TRBV27	TRBJ1-1	.	.	TGTGCCAGCAGTTTAAAGGGGGACAATTTGAACACTGAAGCTTTCTTT	CASSLKGDNLNTEAFF
TRBV7-2	TRBJ2-3	TRBD1	.	TGTGCCAGCAGCCCGGACAGGGGGACAGATACGCAGTATTTT	CASSPDRGTDTQYF
TRBV10-2	TRBJ1-2	TRBD1	.	TGCGCCAGCAGGCCACCCGACAGGGCCTTCTATGGCTACACCTTC	CASRPPDRAFYGYTF
TRBV29-1	TRBJ2-3	.	.	TGCAGCGTTGTTGGAGCGTTCGGAACCACAGATACGCAGTATTTT	CSVVGAFGTTDTQYF
TRBV12-2	TRBJ1-2	.	.	TGTGCAAGTCGCTCCGGACCGCAGGGGAGCTATGGCTACACCTTC	CASRSGPQGSYGYTF
TRBV27	TRBJ2-3	.	.	TGTGCCAGCAGTTTCGGTCACGCAGATACGCAGTATTTT	CASSFGHADTQYF
TRBV29-1	TRBJ2-7	TRBD1	.	TGCAGCGTTGCGGACAGGGGCTCCTACGAGCAGTACTTC	CSVADRGSYEQYF
TRBV2	TRBJ1-2	.	.	TGTGCCAGCGGCGACAGAATTACTAACTATGGCTACACCTTC	CASGDRITNYGYTF